These 2 T cell receptor beta chains were sequenced from one sample in a study of T cells in Graves' hyperthyroidism and ophthalmopathy. Authors of the study amplified TCR beta CDR3 regions from RNA transcripts. RT-PCR in the first round (using the HTBI primer set) targeted the TCR CDR3. TCRdb passed the multiplex PCR reads through MiXCR, listing each CDR3 protein once. The repertoire holds nearly 600,000 distinct CDR3 sequences, approximately 15% seen once, with roughly 7.1% in the top ten. The specimen sequenced was blood. These receptors were taken from a woman under 30 with Graves' ophthalmopathy.

This clonotype was detected ten times or more. The chain links TRBV11-2 to TRBJ2-1; 7 positions match TRBD1. J was trimmed by 2 bases and V by 3 bases; bases with no gene match: 4. This CDR3 region has 15 residues. Germline CDR1 is SGHAT and CDR2 is FQNNGV. The CDR3 here is CASSLRQGPYNEQFF. The CDR3 bases are TGTGCCAGCAGCTTGCGACAGGGACCCTACAATGAGCAGTTCTTC.

CDR3 sequence: CASSLVPGTSGEGNEQFF. CDR3 bases: TGTGCCAGCAGCTTAGTCCCCGGGACTAGCGGGGAGGGCAATGAGCAGTTCTTC. This chain links TRBV11-2 with TRBJ2-1; 13 bases line up with TRBD2. With V trimmed by 1 base and J by 6 bases, 9 bases remained unmatched. The length of the CDR3 is 18 residues. Per germline, CDR1 SGHAT and CDR2 FQNNGV.